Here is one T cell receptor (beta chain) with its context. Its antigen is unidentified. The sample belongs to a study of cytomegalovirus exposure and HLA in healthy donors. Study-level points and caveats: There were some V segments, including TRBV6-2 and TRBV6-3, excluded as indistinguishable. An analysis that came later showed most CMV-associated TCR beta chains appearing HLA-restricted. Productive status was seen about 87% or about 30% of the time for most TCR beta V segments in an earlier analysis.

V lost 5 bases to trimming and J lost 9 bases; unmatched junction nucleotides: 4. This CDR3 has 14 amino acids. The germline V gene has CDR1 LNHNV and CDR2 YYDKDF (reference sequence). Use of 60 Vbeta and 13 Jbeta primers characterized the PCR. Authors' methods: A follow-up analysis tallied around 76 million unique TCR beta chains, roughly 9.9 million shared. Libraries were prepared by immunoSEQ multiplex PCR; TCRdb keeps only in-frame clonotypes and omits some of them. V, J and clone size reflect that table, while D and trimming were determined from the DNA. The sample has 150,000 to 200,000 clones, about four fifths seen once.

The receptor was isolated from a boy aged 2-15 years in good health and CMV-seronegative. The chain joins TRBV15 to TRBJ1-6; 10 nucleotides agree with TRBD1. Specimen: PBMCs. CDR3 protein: CATSPDRGLSPLHF. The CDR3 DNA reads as TGTGCCACCAGCCCCGACAGGGGGCTTTCACCCCTCCACTTT.